This T cell receptor (beta chain) was identified during a study of Tregs in tolerant kidney transplant recipients (dated by TCRdb to between 2018 and 2021). Regarding the study in general: Before combined kidney and bone marrow transplantation, this study identified donor-specific regulatory T cells using TCRbeta sequencing and then followed those same cells after transplant.

About this clone: It lacks a known antigen. The CDR3 end lies 3 residues beyond the end of the read and is filled in from the germline J gene.

The germline V and J ends show losses of 2 bases and 7 bases respectively, and no gene match explains 8 bases of the junction. From a lookup of the germline V gene, CDR1 and CDR2 are SGHRS and YFSETQ. The CDR3 sequence holds 15 residues, the cysteine and phenylalanine included. The DNA covers only part of the CDR3, 36 bases in frame from base 1. For TCRbeta CDR3 sequencing, genomic DNA was extracted from sorted cells using the QIAGEN DNeasy Blood and Tissue Kit. High-throughput TCRbeta CDR3 sequencing, including PCR amplification with bias correction and internal controls, was performed commercially through immunoSEQ. The authors' pipeline ran thus. Unique productive TCRbeta sequences were defined by CDR3 nucleotide sequence when primers matched and otherwise by CDR3 amino acid sequence together with Vbeta and Jbeta genes. Sorting error was corrected by removing sequences shared between sorted populations at a frequency ratio of 2:1 or less, and the remaining shared sequences were assigned to the higher population. Sequences were defined as donor-reactive when expanded at least 5-fold in CFSE-low cells versus unstimulated cells and present at a frequency of at least 0.01% in CFSE-low cells. Repertoire divergence was quantified by Jensen-Shannon divergence using the top 100 TCRbeta sequences ranked by frequency. When a sample had multiple sequencing runs, each run was corrected for sorting error separately and the runs were then pooled. In TCRdb, the immuneACCESS table is reduced to in-frame sequences with V and J assigned. These tables do not hold every clone; where another copy was compared, an unresolved V gene accounts for under half, and the others remain unexplained. D and trimming come from the DNA, and the V and J calls and clone size come from that table. The table for this sample shows some 15,000 clones. The top ten hold around 4% of the sample.

Beyond this particular receptor, the publication reports: PCR primers changed over time for some patients, so nucleotide-level comparison across those patients' samples was not possible. Donor-specific Treg expansion exceeded global Treg expansion in tolerant patients, suggesting antigen-driven rather than nonspecific expansion. Expanding Tregs with activated donor B cells appeared to identify the most biologically relevant and donor-specific TCRbeta repertoire. Because only a small number of patients were included, the study had limitations, and the results will need to be validated in larger populations as well as under other immunosuppression protocols. Biological reproducibility was not examined directly, but technical replication error appeared to be minimal.

The transplants used related donors along with nonmyeloablative bone marrow transplantation, and in the human trials mixed chimerism was transient. Thawed PBMCs were FACS-sorted into unstimulated Tregs (CD4+CD25+CD127-), CD4+ non-Tregs (CD4+CD25-), CD4 cells and CD8 cells. The patients were a few recipients of combined kidney and bone marrow transplants from the ITN036ST trial, and samples were available only for these trial subjects. Healthy control blood was processed by Ficoll density gradient to PBMCs and cryopreserved; patient PBMCs were collected before and after transplant. The receptor was derived from a human patient who received a combined kidney and bone marrow transplant. Where a transplant has occurred, the graft donor may have supplied some of the T cells. Specimen: CD4+ T cells from blood (PBMCs), collected 12 months after the transplant. The chain links TRBV5-1 with TRBJ2-2; 7 central nucleotides agree with TRBD1. The covered CDR3 bases are TGCGCCAGCAGCTTCGGACAGGAGGTTCTCGGGGAG. Translated, this gives CASSFGQEVLGE. The full CDR3 protein is CASSFGQEVLGELFF.